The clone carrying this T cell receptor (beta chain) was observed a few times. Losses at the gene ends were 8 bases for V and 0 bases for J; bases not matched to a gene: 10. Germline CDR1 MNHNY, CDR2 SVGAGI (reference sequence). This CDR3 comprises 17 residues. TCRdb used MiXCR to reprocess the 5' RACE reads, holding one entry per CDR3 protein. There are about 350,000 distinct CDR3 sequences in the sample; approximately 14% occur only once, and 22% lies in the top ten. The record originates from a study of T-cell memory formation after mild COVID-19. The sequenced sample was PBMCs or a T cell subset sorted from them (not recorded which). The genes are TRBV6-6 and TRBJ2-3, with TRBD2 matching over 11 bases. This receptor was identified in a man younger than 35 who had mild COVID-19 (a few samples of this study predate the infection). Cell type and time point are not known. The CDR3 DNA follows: TGTGCCAGCCCCCCTAGCGGGGGGTTCAGTAGCACAGATACGCAGTATTTT. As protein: CASPPSGGFSSTDTQYF.